This entry describes one T cell receptor (beta chain). Its antigen is not known. Germline and junction disagree at one end, which may indicate a read error. The CDR3 end lies 3 residues beyond the end of the read and is filled in from the germline J gene. The CDR3 totals 15 residues. Germline V gene sequence: CDR1 SSHAT, CDR2 FNYEAQ (reference sequence). This sample is drawn from a study of T cell clonality in common variable immunodeficiency. Profiled with immunoSEQ multiplex PCR; TCRdb holds only in-frame clones, not every one. The sample presents about 20,000 clones, none singletons. Study results and limitations: Fewer deletions and N-nucleotide insertions were reportedly seen in common variable immunodeficiency TCR beta sequences.

The V gene is TRBV7-7, the J gene TRBJ2-1; weak D call: TRBD2 (6 bases). Sequences were obtained from peripheral blood mononuclear cells. The sequence was obtained from a human donor with common variable immunodeficiency. The sequenced part of the CDR3 DNA is TGTGCTAGCAGCATATCCTGGGGGGCCTACAATGAG. Its protein product is CASSISWGAYNE. The CDR3 as a whole reads CASSISWGAYNEQFF.